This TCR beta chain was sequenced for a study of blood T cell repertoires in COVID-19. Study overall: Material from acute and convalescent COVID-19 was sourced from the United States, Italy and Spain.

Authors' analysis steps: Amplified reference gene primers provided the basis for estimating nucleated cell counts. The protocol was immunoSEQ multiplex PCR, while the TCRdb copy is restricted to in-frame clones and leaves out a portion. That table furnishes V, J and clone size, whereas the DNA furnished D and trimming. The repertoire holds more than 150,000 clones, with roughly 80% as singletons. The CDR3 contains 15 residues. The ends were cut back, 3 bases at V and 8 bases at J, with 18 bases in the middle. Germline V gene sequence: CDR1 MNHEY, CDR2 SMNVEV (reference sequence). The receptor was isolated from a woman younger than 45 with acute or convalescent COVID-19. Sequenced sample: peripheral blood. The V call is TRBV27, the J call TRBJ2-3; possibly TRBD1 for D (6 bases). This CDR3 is CASSFDVGAGSTQYF. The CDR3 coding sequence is TGTGCCAGCAGTTTTGATGTGGGGGCAGGGAGTACGCAGTATTTT.